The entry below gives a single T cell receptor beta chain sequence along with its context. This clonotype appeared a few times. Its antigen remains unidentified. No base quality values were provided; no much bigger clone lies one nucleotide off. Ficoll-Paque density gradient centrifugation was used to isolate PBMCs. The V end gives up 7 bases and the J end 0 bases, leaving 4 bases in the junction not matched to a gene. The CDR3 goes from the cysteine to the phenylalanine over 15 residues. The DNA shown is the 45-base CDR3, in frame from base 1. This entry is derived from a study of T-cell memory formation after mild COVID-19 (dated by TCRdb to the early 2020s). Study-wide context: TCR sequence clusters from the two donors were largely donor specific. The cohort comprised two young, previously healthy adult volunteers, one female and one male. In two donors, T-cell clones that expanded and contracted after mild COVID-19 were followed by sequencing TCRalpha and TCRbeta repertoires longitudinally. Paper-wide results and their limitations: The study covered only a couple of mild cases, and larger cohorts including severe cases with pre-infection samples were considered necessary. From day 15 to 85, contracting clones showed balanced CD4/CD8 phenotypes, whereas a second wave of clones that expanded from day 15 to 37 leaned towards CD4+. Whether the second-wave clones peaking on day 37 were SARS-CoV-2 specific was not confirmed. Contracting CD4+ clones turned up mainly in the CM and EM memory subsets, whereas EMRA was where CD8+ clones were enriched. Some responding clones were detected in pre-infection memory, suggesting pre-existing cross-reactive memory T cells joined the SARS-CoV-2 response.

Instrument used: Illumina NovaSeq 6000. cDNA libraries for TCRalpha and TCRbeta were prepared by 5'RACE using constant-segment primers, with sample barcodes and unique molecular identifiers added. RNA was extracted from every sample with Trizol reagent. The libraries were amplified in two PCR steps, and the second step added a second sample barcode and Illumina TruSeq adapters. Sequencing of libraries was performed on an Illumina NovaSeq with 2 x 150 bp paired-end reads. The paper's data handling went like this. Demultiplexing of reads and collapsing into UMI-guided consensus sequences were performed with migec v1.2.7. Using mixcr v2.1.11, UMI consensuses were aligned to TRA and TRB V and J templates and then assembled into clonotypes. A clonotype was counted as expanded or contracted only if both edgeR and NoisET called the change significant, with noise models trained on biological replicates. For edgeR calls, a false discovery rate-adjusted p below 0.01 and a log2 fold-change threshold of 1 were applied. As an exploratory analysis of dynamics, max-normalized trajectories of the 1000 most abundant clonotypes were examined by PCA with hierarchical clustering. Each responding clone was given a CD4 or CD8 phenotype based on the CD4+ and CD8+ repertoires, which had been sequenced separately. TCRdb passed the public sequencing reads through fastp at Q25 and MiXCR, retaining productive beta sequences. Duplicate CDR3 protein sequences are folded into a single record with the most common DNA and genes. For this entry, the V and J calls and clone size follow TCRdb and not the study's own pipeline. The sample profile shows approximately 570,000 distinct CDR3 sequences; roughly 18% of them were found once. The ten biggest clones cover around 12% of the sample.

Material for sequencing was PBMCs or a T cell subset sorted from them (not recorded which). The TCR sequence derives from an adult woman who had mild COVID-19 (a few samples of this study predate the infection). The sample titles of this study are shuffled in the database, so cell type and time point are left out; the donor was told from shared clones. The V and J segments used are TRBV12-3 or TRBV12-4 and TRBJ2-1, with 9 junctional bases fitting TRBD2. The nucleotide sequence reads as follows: TGTGCCAGCACCTCTAGCGGGGCCTCCTACAATGAGCAGTTCTTC. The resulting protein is CASTSSGASYNEQFF.